The next 20 T cell receptor beta chains were all read from a single sample in a study of human T cells and chemical hapten exposure. Sample time point: pre-sensitization, week 0. Treatment specified: therapeutic diphenylcyclopropenone sensitization with weekly scalp DPC. TCRdb analysed the RACE reads with MiXCR anew, one entry per CDR3 protein. The sample carries under 300,000 distinct CDR3 sequences, more than 6.5% recorded once. Here the sequenced sample was whole blood, taken in connection with sensitization to the hapten diphenylcyclopropenone (DPC). Receptors were obtained from a woman in her thirties or forties with alopecia areata. Some clones in this sample may be carry-over from other donors' samples.

This clonotype was observed at least ten times. The chain is built from TRBV20-1 and TRBJ1-5; 9 bases match TRBD1. From germline, CDR1 is DFQATT and CDR2 SNEGSKA (reference sequence). This CDR3 spans 13 amino acids. Trimming removed 6 bases from V and 5 bases from J; junction bases left unmatched: 5. The CDR3 region is CSARTGDDQPQHF. CDR3 coding DNA: TGCAGTGCCCGGACAGGGGATGATCAGCCCCAGCATTTT.

The chain uses TRBV6-1 and TRBJ2-1; 7 positions match TRBD1. The CDR3 is made up of 14 amino acids. The V segment lost 6 bases and the J segment 4 bases; nucleotides outside the gene matches: 6. The germline V gene encodes CDR1 MNHNS and CDR2 SASEGT. For the CDR3, the DNA is TGTGCCAGCAGATTCGGACAGGAATACAATGAGCAGTTCTTC. This gives the protein CASRFGQEYNEQFF.

Of note for this clonotype: The CDR3 does not close with the conserved phenylalanine or tryptophan, likely indicating a read error. The chain joins TRBV6-5 to TRBJ2-3, with TRBD2 as a possible D gene (5 bases). The CDR3 runs 14 residues. Germline CDR1 reads MNHEY; CDR2 reads SVGAGI. Trimming cost V 7 bases and J 2 bases, with 13 bases left between them. CDR3 bases: TGTGCCAGCACCCGAGGGCGCCCCACAGATACGCAGTATTCT. It is translated as CASTRGRPTDTQYS.

The chain recombines TRBV12-3 or TRBV12-4 with TRBJ2-3; the match to TRBD2 covers 9 bases. The CDR3 length is 14 residues. Trimming cost V 5 bases and J 7 bases; bases outside gene matches: 7. In nucleotides, the CDR3 is TGTGCCAGCAGTCTTAGCGGGAGCCGGAATACGCAGTATTTT. Its protein product is CASSLSGSRNTQYF.

This clonotype was counted many times. The chain recombines TRBV29-1 with TRBJ2-3; D is uncertain. Germline CDR1 and CDR2: SQVTM and ANQGSEA. CDR3 length: 11 residues. V lost 1 base and J lost 6, with 5 bases in between. The CDR3 is CSVEGSDTQYF. DNA for the CDR3: TGCAGCGTTGAAGGGTCGGATACGCAGTATTTT.

This clonotype has at least ten counts. The rearrangement links TRBV5-1 to TRBJ2-1; D possibly corresponds to TRBD1 (5 bases). Trimming removed 1 base at V and 2 bases at J, with 13 bases between. The CDR3 has 16 residues. Germline values: CDR1 SGHRS, CDR2 YFSETQ. The CDR3 loop reads CASSLSGIPTYNEQFF. In DNA, the CDR3 is TGCGCCAGCAGCTTGTCAGGGATTCCGACCTACAATGAGCAGTTCTTC.

This clonotype was observed a few times. J is TRBJ1-5 and V is TRBV27, with a weak D call TRBD1 (5 bases). This CDR3 contains 15 residues. Germline V gives CDR1 MNHEY, CDR2 SMNVEV (reference sequence). V was pared by 4 bases and J by 3 bases, with 13 bases between. This CDR3 is CASSSGTDVNQPQHF. The CDR3 bases are TGTGCCAGCAGTTCCGGGACCGACGTCAATCAGCCCCAGCATTTT.

The table lists this clonotype with a few counts. This chain links TRBV6-2 or TRBV6-3 with TRBJ2-6; D might be TRBD2 (5 bases). Deletions cut 6 bases from V and 1 base from J, with 10 bases between. This CDR3 region has 15 residues. Germline loops: CDR1 MNHEY, CDR2 SVGEGT. The CDR3 is CASRDWSSGANVLTF. CDR3 bases: TGTGCCAGCAGGGACTGGTCTTCTGGGGCCAACGTCCTGACTTTC.

This clonotype has a handful of counts. The rearrangement uses TRBV28 and TRBJ2-3; D possibly corresponds to TRBD1 (7 bases). This CDR3 has 15 amino acids. Trimming took 6 bases from V and 6 from J, leaving 19 bases between them. Germline lookup yields CDR1 MDHEN and CDR2 SYDVKM. The CDR3 bases are TGTGCCAGCAGGCCGCACCGGACAGGAGGGGATACGCAGTATTTT. This codes for CASRPHRTGGDTQYF. Full variable domain (outside the CDR3, taken from reference TRBV28 and TRBJ2-3): DVKVTQSSRYLVKRTGEKVFLECVQDMDHENMFWYRQDPGLGLRLIYFSYDVKMKEKGDIPEGYSVSREKKERFSLILESASTNQTSMYLCASRPHRTGGDTQYFGPGTRLTVL.

The chain uses TRBV3-1 and TRBJ1-5; the D is unclear. V was cut by 1 base and J by 3 bases, with 7 bases left in between. The CDR3 sequence is 14 residues long. Germline V lookup: CDR1 LGHDT, CDR2 YNNKEL (reference sequence). Here the CDR3 DNA reads TGTGCCAGCAGCCAAGGTAACAACAATCAGCCCCAGCATTTT. Amino acids: CASSQGNNNQPQHF.

This clonotype was seen a handful of times. The CDR3 DNA reads TGTGCCAGCAGTTTATATACCCAACCGCGCGAGCAGTACTTC. Protein: CASSLYTQPREQYF. The V call is TRBV27, the J call TRBJ2-7, with D unclear. This CDR3 is 14 amino acids long. V was pared by 1 base and J by 6 bases, with 13 bases between. CDR1 MNHEY and CDR2 SMNVEV come from the germline V gene (reference sequence).

This clonotype was detected only a few times. The genes are TRBV5-4 and TRBJ2-3; D is possibly TRBD2 (6 bases). Between the trimmed V and J ends, which lost 4 bases and 1 base, there was a span of 7 bases. This CDR3 spans 13 amino acids. Per the germline V gene, CDR1 is SGHNT and CDR2 is YYREEE (reference sequence). The CDR3 loop reads CASSAGRTDTQYF. The CDR3 bases are TGTGCCAGCAGCGCGGGGCGCACAGATACGCAGTATTTT.

This clonotype has at least ten counts. The chain combines TRBV7-2 with TRBJ2-7; possible D gene TRBD1, 6 bases. The germline CDR1 and CDR2 sequences are SGHTA and FQGNSA. The CDR3 totals 14 residues. Trimming took off 5 bases at V and 0 bases at J, with 11 bases between the two ends. This CDR3 reads CASSRRQDSYEQYF. CDR3 coding DNA: TGTGCCAGCAGCCGGCGACAGGACTCCTACGAGCAGTACTTC.

This clonotype was observed a handful of times. The V gene is TRBV20-1, the J gene TRBJ2-1, with 9 bases aligning to TRBD2. The germline gives CDR1 DFQATT, CDR2 SNEGSKA (reference sequence). This CDR3 contains 16 residues. Trimming cost V 0 bases and J 3 bases; bases outside gene matches: 6. In DNA, the CDR3 is TGCAGTGCTAGAGATATAAAGCGGGAGGACTACAATGAGCAGTTCTTC. Its protein is CSARDIKREDYNEQFF.

This clonotype has only a few counts. DNA for the CDR3: TGTGCCAGCAGTTTTTCAACGGAGGGAGAGACCCAGTACTTC. Translation gives CASSFSTEGETQYF. The chain carries TRBV28 and TRBJ2-5; weak D call: TRBD2 (6 bases). The V end was cut by 3 bases, the J end by 4 bases, with 12 bases between. The CDR3 loop spans 14 amino acids. Looked up from germline, CDR1 is MDHEN and CDR2 is SYDVKM. Together with reference TRBV28 and TRBJ2-5, the CDR3 gives the full variable domain: DVKVTQSSRYLVKRTGEKVFLECVQDMDHENMFWYRQDPGLGLRLIYFSYDVKMKEKGDIPEGYSVSREKKERFSLILESASTNQTSMYLCASSFSTEGETQYFGPGTRLLVL.

V and J are TRBV12-3 or TRBV12-4 and TRBJ2-7; unclear D gene. This CDR3 has 12 residues. The V and J ends lost 4 bases and 6 bases respectively, with 10 bases between them. The CDR3 reads CASSSTWGEQYF. The CDR3 bases are TGTGCCAGCAGTTCAACGTGGGGCGAGCAGTACTTC.

This clonotype was recorded many times. The chain is built from TRBV2 and TRBJ2-7; no clear D. The CDR3 loop spans 14 amino acids. Germline lookup yields CDR1 SNHLY and CDR2 FYNNEI. Trimming took 7 bases from V and 0 from J, leaving 13 bases between them. The CDR3 loop is CASTWHSPSYEQYF. CDR3 DNA: TGTGCCAGCACCTGGCACTCCCCCTCCTACGAGCAGTACTTC.

The genes are TRBV6-2 or TRBV6-3 and TRBJ2-1, with D tentatively TRBD1 (6 bases). The length of the CDR3 is 14 residues. V gave up 3 bases and J gave up 10 bases, with 16 bases separating them. From germline, CDR1 is MNHEY and CDR2 SVGEGT. CDR3: CASSYDTGLVEQFF. The CDR3 coding sequence is TGTGCCAGCAGTTATGACACAGGGTTGGTGGAGCAGTTCTTC.

This chain joins TRBV28 and TRBJ2-5; no clear D. The CDR3 runs 16 residues. Germline V lookup: CDR1 MDHEN, CDR2 SYDVKM. The V end lost 2 bases, the J end lost 5 bases, and 18 bases lay between the germline ends. The CDR3 bases are TGTGCCAGCAGTTTAGTTAGGACGGCATCCGGGGAGACCCAGTACTTC. Amino acid sequence: CASSLVRTASGETQYF.

The rearrangement uses TRBV13 and TRBJ1-4; D remains unclear. The CDR3 contains 16 residues. Trimming took off 5 bases at V and 5 bases at J, with 18 bases between the two ends. Germline-derived CDR1 and CDR2 are PRHDT and FYEKMQ (reference sequence). The CDR3 bases are TGTGCCAGCAGCGCTTACGCCCCACACGAAAATGAAAAACTGTTTTTT. It translates to CASSAYAPHENEKLFF.